The 15 T cell receptor beta chains reported below all come from one sample, sequenced in a study of shared clonotypes between healthy human individuals (dated by TCRdb to 2020 to 2022). The method behind the library was the immunoSEQ multiplex PCR assay. The clones in this table, taken by TCRdb from immuneACCESS, are in-frame only. Not every clone is retained; where verified, under half of the shortfall comes from an unresolved V gene, and the cause of the rest is unknown. The sample table holds under 1,900,000 clones, of which approximately 98.5% were seen once. The biggest ten clones account for over 0.3% of the sample. The specimen sequenced was naive CD4+ T cells sorted from blood. The cell subset or site label, as the study defines it: CD45RA+ positively selected. These receptors were obtained from a man aged 25-45 years in good health.

The J gene is TRBJ2-2, the V gene TRBV7-3; 9 positions match TRBD2. The V gene's germline CDR1 is SGHTA and CDR2 FQGTGA. This CDR3 is built from 18 residues. V was clipped by 2 bases and J by 6 bases; unmatched bases: 13. The CDR3 DNA is TGTGCCAGCAGCTTACGTTTGGGTAGCGGGAGATCGGCCGGGGAGCTGTTTTTT. This gives the protein CASSLRLGSGRSAGELFF. The whole variable domain, remainder taken from reference TRBV7-3 and TRBJ2-2, is GAGVSQTPSNKVTEKGKYVELRCDPISGHTALYWYRQSLGQGPEFLIYFQGTGAADDSGLPNDRFFAVRPEGSVSTLKIQRTERGDSAVYLCASSLRLGSGRSAGELFFGEGSRLTVL.

CDR3 sequence (DNA): TGTGCCAGCAGTCGGGGGGTGGGGGCGCAAGGGAACACTGAAGCTTTCTTT. It codes for CASSRGVGAQGNTEAFF. V and J are TRBV27 and TRBJ1-1; a weak D match, TRBD1 (6 bases). From germline, CDR1 is MNHEY and CDR2 SMNVEV (reference sequence). The length of the CDR3 is 17 residues. Trimming left V 5 bases short and J 1 base short, with 20 bases between.

The genes are TRBV18 and TRBJ1-2; TRBD1 matches at 7 bases. This CDR3 is built from 15 residues. Trimming removed 3 bases from V and 4 bases from J; junction bases left unmatched: 8. Germline V gives CDR1 KGHSH, CDR2 LQKENI. The CDR3: CASSPGQLKPYGYTF. CDR3 DNA: TGTGCCAGCTCACCGGGACAGTTGAAGCCCTATGGCTACACCTTC.

The chain recombines TRBV30 with TRBJ2-6; D possibly matches TRBD1 or TRBD2 (6 bases each). Trimming shortened V by 2 bases and J by 5 bases, and 13 bases separated the two germline ends. CDR1 GTSNPN and CDR2 SVGIG come from the germline V gene (reference sequence). The CDR3 totals 15 residues. The CDR3 loop reads CAWSPPGAWANVLTF. The CDR3 region has the DNA TGTGCCTGGAGTCCCCCGGGGGCTTGGGCCAACGTCCTGACTTTC. The entire variable domain, with the rest obtained from reference TRBV30 and TRBJ2-6, is as follows: SQTIHQWPATLVQPVGSPLSLECTVEGTSNPNLYWYRQAAGRGLQLLFYSVGIGQISSEVPQNLSASRPQDRQFILSSKKLLLSDSGFYLCAWSPPGAWANVLTFGAGSRLTVL.

V and J are TRBV7-2 and TRBJ2-7, with a tentative D call TRBD1 (5 bases). The CDR3 consists of 16 residues. Germline loops: CDR1 SGHTA, CDR2 FQGNSA. V was shortened by 4 bases and J by 3 bases, with 19 bases between the two germline ends. This CDR3 is CASSYPGVTGLYEQYF. The CDR3 nucleotides read TGTGCCAGCAGCTACCCTGGGGTTACAGGCCTCTACGAGCAGTACTTC.

In its sample, this clone was seen once. CDR3 residues: CASSSQYEQYF. CDR3 coding DNA: TGTGCCAGCAGTTCCCAGTACGAGCAGTACTTC. The gene calls are TRBV7-2 and TRBJ2-7; D not certain. The CDR3 covers 11 residues. The germline V and J ends were trimmed by 6 bases and 4 bases, with 7 bases remaining between them. Per the germline V gene, CDR1 is SGHTA and CDR2 is FQGNSA. Variable domain in full (rest from reference TRBV7-2 and TRBJ2-7): GAGVSQSPSNKVTEKGKDVELRCDPISGHTALYWYRQSLGQGLEFLIYFQGNSAPDKSGLPSDRFSAERTGGSVSTLTIQRTQQEDSAVYLCASSSQYEQYFGPGTRLTVT.

The chain carries TRBV27 and TRBJ1-4, with D possibly matching TRBD1 (5 bases). Trimming removed 6 bases from V and 4 bases from J, with 21 bases in between. The CDR3 runs to 17 residues. Germline V gene lookup returns CDR1 MNHEY and CDR2 SMNVEV (reference sequence). This CDR3 is CASRAGVWAGSNEKLFF. In nucleotides, the CDR3 is TGTGCCAGCAGAGCGGGGGTCTGGGCGGGGAGTAATGAAAAACTGTTTTTT. Full variable domain (rest looked up from reference TRBV27 and TRBJ1-4): EAQVTQNPRYLITVTGKKLTVTCSQNMNHEYMSWYRQDPGLGLRQIYYSMNVEVTDKGDVPEGYKVSRKEKRNFPLILESPSPNQTSLYFCASRAGVWAGSNEKLFFGSGTQLSVL.

Comments on this clone: The junction differs from germline at one of its ends, possibly a read error. J is TRBJ2-7 and V is TRBV7-7; 11 bases fit TRBD2. The CDR3 consists of 16 residues. Germline loops: CDR1 SSHAT, CDR2 FNYEAQ (reference sequence). CDR3 nucleotides: TGTGCTAGCAGTCCGTCCGGGACTAGCGGATCCTACGAGCAGTACTTC. Translation: CASSPSGTSGSYEQYF.

J is TRBJ1-1 and V is TRBV7-9, with unresolved D. This CDR3 region has 16 residues. Germline V lookup: CDR1 SEHNR, CDR2 FQNEAQ (reference sequence). Trimming pared 2 bases from V and 8 bases from J, leaving 21 bases between. As DNA, the CDR3 is TGTGCCAGCAGCTTAAGGGAAAGCTTAAGGACTTTGGAAGCTTTCTTT. This translates into CASSLRESLRTLEAFF.

As regards this clone: This specimen includes other DNA sequences encoding the same CDR3. The V and J genes are TRBV28 and TRBJ2-7; D unclear. V was trimmed by 2 bases and J by 3 bases, leaving 5 bases between them. Germline values: CDR1 MDHEN, CDR2 SYDVKM. The CDR3 contains 12 residues. DNA of the CDR3: TGTGCCAGCAGTTTAGGAGACTACGAGCAGTACTTC. The encoded protein is CASSLGDYEQYF.

V usage is TRBV10-2 and J usage is TRBJ1-6; the D is unclear. Deletions cut 10 bases from V and 10 bases from J, with 20 bases between. CDR3 length: 14 residues. Germline CDR1 WSHSY, CDR2 SAAADI. As DNA, the CDR3 is TGCGCCATCCCAGACGGGTTTCTTTCCTCACCCCTCCACTTT. This translates into CAIPDGFLSSPLHF.

The chain is built from TRBV28 and TRBJ1-5; 8 nucleotides line up with TRBD1. V was pared by 3 bases and J by 3 bases, with 10 bases of the junction left unmatched. Germline CDR1 and CDR2: MDHEN and SYDVKM. This CDR3 has 17 amino acids. CDR3 residues: CASSFFGRTGPNQPQHF. CDR3 in DNA: TGTGCCAGCAGTTTTTTCGGCAGGACAGGGCCCAATCAGCCCCAGCATTTT.

V is TRBV28 and J is TRBJ2-1; D is undetermined. The CDR3 runs 19 residues. Germline assignment: CDR1 MDHEN and CDR2 SYDVKM. Trimming removed 3 bases from V and 5 bases from J, with 26 bases in between. This chain's CDR3 is CASSFPFHLIGPQDNEQFF. The CDR3 DNA is TGTGCCAGCAGTTTCCCCTTTCACCTCATCGGACCTCAAGACAATGAGCAGTTCTTC.

The V gene is TRBV6-5, the J gene TRBJ2-1; 7 nucleotides line up with TRBD2. Germline lookup yields CDR1 MNHEY and CDR2 SVGAGI. CDR3 length equals 13 residues. The V gene end was trimmed by 6 bases and the J gene end by 4 bases; junction bases not matched to a gene: 3. In DNA, the CDR3 is TGTGCCAGCAGCGACGGGAGGTACAATGAGCAGTTCTTC. Encoded protein: CASSDGRYNEQFF.

Turning to this clone: This same CDR3 is encoded by further DNA sequences in the sample. The rearrangement links TRBV18 to TRBJ2-7; D unresolved. The length of the CDR3 is 11 residues. Trimming shortened V by 5 bases and J by 1 base, and 3 bases separated the two germline ends. CDR1 and CDR2 from the germline V gene are KGHSH and LQKENI. The CDR3 sequence is CASSDSYEQYF. The CDR3 coding sequence is TGTGCCAGCTCAGATTCCTACGAGCAGTACTTC.